Reported below is one T cell receptor (beta chain). Its antigen is still unknown. The sample comes from a study of OX40 agonist ivuxolimab in advanced cancers. Looking at the study overall: Of mixed ages from about 20 to 90 and averaging around 60 years, the group was around 78% male.

Sequencing used immunoSEQ multiplex PCR; TCRdb keeps in-frame clones, though not all of them. The table has 70,000 to 95,000 clones, 85% to 95% seen once. Germline V gene data show CDR1 as SGHNT and CDR2 as YYREEE (reference sequence). The CDR3 has 16 amino acids. After removal of 4 bases from V and 4 bases from J, the junction contained 12 bases not matched to a gene. Whole-study findings and limits: Compared with CD4+, CD8+ T cells on average had more expanded clones. Both CD4+ and CD8+ T cell populations in blood had undergone clonal expansion by week 6 at 0.1 to 3.0 mg/kg.

The specimen was CD4+ or CD8+ T cells sorted from blood, collected in a trial of the OX40 agonist ivuxolimab. The genes are TRBV5-4 and TRBJ2-7; 9 positions match TRBD1. This TCR came from an adult with an advanced solid tumor such as melanoma, head and neck, liver or kidney cancer. The CDR3 nucleotides read TGTGCCAGCAGCCTACTTCCTATAGGGACAGGGTACGAGCAGTACTTC. This codes for CASSLLPIGTGYEQYF.